Described below is a single TCR beta chain sequence and its context. Antigen specificity is unknown. The sample comes from a study of cytomegalovirus exposure and HLA in healthy donors. Study-wide findings and caveats: In vitro assays verified that three CMV-associated chains recognized CMV antigens specifically. The study flagged about 150 TCR beta chains as cytomegalovirus-associated. The finding came from a later analysis; first-cohort TCR clusters tended to co-occur in the roughly 110 validation repertoires.

CDR3 length equals 19 residues. V lost 0 bases and J lost 3; bases outside the gene matches: 10. In germline, CDR1 is LGHNA, CDR2 YSLEER. Among the 110 or so subjects of the validation cohort, separate from the roughly 600-subject first cohort, were the donors. Repertoires were generated with immunoSEQ multiplex PCR, while TCRdb's copy carries only in-frame clones and drops some. The repertoire has more than 85,000 clones, under 95% of them found once; the top ten carry 1.1%. The sample comprised PBMCs. The V and J genes are TRBV4-3 and TRBJ2-6, with 8 positions matching TRBD1. The sequence derives from a woman aged 30 to 39 in good health and CMV-seropositive. The CDR3 is CASSQDPGGATLGANVLTF. The CDR3 bases are TGCGCCAGCAGCCAAGACCCAGGGGGCGCGACCCTTGGGGCCAACGTCCTGACTTTC.